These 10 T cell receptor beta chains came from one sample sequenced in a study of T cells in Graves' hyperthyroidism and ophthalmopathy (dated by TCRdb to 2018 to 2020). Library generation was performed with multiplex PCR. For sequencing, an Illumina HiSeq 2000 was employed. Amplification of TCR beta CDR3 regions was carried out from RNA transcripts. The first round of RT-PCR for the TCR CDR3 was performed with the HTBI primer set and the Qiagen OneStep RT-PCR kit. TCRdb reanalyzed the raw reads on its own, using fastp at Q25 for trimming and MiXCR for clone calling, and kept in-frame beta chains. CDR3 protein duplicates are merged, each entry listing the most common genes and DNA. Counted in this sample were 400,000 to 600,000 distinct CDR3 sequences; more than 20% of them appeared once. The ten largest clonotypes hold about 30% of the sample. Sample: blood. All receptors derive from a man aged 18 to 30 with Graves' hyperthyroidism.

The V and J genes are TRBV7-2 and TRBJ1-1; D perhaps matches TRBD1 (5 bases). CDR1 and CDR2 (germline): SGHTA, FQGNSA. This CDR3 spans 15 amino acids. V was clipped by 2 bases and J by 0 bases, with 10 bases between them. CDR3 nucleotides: TGTGCCAGCAGCTTATATGGGGGGATGAACACTGAAGCTTTCTTT. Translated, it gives CASSLYGGMNTEAFF.

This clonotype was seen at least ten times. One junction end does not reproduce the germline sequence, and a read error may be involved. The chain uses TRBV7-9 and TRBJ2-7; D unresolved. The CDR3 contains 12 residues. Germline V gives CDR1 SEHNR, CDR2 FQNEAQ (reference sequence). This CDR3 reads CASSLAYGGVAF. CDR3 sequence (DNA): TGTGCCAGCAGCTTAGCATATGGCGGAGTCGCCTTC.

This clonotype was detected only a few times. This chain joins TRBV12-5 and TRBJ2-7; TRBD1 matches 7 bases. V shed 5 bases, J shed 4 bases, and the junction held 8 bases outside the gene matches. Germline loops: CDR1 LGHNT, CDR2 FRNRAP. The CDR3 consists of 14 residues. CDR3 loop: CASGPWDRAYEQYF. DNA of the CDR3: TGTGCTAGTGGTCCGTGGGACAGAGCATACGAGCAGTACTTC.

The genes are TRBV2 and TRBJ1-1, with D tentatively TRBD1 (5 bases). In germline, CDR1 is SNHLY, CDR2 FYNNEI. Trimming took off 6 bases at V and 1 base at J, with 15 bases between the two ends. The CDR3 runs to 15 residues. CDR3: CASRFSGAWNTEAFF. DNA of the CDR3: TGTGCCAGCAGATTCTCCGGGGCCTGGAACACTGAAGCTTTCTTT.

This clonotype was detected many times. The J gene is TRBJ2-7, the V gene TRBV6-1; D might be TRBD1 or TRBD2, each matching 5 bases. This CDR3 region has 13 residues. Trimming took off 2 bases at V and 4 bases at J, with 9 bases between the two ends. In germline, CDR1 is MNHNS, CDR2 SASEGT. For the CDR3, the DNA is TGTGCCAGCAGTGAAAACGGGGCTTACGAGCAGTACTTC. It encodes CASSENGAYEQYF.

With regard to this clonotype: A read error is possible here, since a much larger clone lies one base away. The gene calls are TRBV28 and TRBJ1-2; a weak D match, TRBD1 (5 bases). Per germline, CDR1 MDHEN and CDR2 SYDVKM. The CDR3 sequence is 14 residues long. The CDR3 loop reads CASFPSMGLDGFTF. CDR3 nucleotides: TGTGCCAGCTTCCCCTCAATGGGGCTGGATGGCTTCACCTTC.

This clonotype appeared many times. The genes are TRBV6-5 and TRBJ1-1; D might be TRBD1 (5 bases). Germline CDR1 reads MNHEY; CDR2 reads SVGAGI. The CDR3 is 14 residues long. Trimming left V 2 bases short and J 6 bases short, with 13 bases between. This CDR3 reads CASSYRGIIPEAFF. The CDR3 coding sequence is TGTGCCAGCAGTTACAGGGGTATTATCCCTGAAGCTTTCTTT.

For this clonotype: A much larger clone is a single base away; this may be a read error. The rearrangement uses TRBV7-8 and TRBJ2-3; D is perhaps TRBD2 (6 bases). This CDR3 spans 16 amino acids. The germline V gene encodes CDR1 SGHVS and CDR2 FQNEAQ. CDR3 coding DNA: TGTGCCAGCAGCTTAGGGGCAGGAGGGTTCACAGATACGAAGTATTTT. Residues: CASSLGAGGFTDTKYF.

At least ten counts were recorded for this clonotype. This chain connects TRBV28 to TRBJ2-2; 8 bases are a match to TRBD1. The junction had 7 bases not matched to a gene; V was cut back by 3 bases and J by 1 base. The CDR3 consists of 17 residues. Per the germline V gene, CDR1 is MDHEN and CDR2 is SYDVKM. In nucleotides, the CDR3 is TGTGCCAGCAGTTTCTACCCGACAGGGGTGAACACCGGGGAGCTGTTTTTT. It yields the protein CASSFYPTGVNTGELFF.

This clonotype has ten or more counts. CDR3 nucleotides: TGTGCCAGCAGTTACGCCCCTTATCGAGCCCCTGAAGCTTTCTTT. It translates to CASSYAPYRAPEAFF. This chain connects TRBV6-5 to TRBJ1-1; D uncertain. Germline V gene sequence: CDR1 MNHEY, CDR2 SVGAGI. V gave up 2 bases and J gave up 6 bases, with 16 bases separating them. The CDR3 spans 15 residues.